This TCR beta chain was captured by sequencing in a study of blood T cell repertoires in COVID-19. The CDR3 has 15 residues. V shed 7 bases, J shed 7 bases, and the junction held 7 bases outside the gene matches. Germline V gives CDR1 MNHEY, CDR2 SMNVEV (reference sequence). Clones were read by immunoSEQ multiplex PCR, and TCRdb kept only the in-frame ones, dropping some. The table shows hundreds of thousands of clones, with around 80% occurring only once. The gene calls are TRBV27 and TRBJ2-1; 13 nucleotides line up with TRBD2. The sample consisted of peripheral blood. This receptor was taken from a woman older than 75 with active or convalescent COVID-19. CDR3 sequence: CASIPWTSGRNEQFF. The CDR3 region has the DNA TGTGCCAGCATCCCCTGGACTAGCGGGAGAAATGAGCAGTTCTTC.